The 2 T cell receptor beta chains given below trace back to one sample, sequenced in a study of T cell responses to AZD1222 COVID-19 vaccine. Some clones are missing from TCRdb's copy, which holds only in-frame ones; the method was immunoSEQ multiplex PCR. This table has 100,000 to 150,000 clones, 88% appearing once. The sample consisted of peripheral blood, taken on day 0 of AZD1222 vaccination. The receptors derive from an adult in good health.

This clone appeared once. CDR3 DNA sequence: TGTGCCAGCAGCCCCGGTTCGGGTGAGCAGTACTTC. Its protein product is CASSPGSGEQYF. V gene TRBV13 combines with J gene TRBJ2-7; D is undetermined. V shed 5 bases and J shed 7 bases, with 12 bases lying between them. CDR3 length: 12 amino acids. Per germline, CDR1 PRHDT and CDR2 FYEKMQ (reference sequence).

The chain recombines TRBV10-3 with TRBJ1-2; TRBD1 matches at 9 bases. The germline V gene has CDR1 ENHRY and CDR2 SYGVKD. J was trimmed by 4 bases and V by 7 bases; bases with no gene match: 13. The CDR3 runs to 16 residues. CDR3 protein: CAITRDRVELVYGYTF. CDR3 nucleotides: TGTGCCATCACAAGGGACAGGGTGGAATTAGTCTATGGCTACACCTTC.